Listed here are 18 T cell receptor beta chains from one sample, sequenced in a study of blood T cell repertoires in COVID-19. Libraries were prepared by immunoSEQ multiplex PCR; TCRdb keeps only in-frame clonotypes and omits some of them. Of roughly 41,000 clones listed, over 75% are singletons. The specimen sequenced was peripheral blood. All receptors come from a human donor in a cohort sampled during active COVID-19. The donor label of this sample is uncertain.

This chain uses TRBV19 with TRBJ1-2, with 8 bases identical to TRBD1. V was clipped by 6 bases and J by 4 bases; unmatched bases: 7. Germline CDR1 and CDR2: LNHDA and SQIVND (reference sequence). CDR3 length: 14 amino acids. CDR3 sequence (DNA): TGTGCCAGTAGGCCGACAGGGGAGGCCTATGGCTACACCTTC. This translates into CASRPTGEAYGYTF.

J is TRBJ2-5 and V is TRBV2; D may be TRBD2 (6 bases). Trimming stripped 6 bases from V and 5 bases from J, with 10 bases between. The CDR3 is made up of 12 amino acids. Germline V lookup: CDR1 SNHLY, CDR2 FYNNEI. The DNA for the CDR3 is TGTGCCAGCAGCCGCCTAGCGGAGACCCAGTACTTC. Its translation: CASSRLAETQYF.

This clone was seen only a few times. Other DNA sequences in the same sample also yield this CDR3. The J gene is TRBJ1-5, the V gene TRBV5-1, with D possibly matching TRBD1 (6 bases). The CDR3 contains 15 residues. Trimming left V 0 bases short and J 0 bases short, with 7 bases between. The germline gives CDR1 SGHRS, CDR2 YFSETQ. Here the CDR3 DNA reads TGCGCCAGCAGCTTGGAGGGGGATAGCAATCAGCCCCAGCATTTT. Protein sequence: CASSLEGDSNQPQHF.

The CDR3 DNA is TGTGCCAGCAGCGAAATCTCGGGGGGCATCTACGAGCAGTACTTC. Its protein is CASSEISGGIYEQYF. The genes are TRBV7-6 and TRBJ2-7; D might be TRBD2 (7 bases). The CDR3 runs 15 residues. Per the germline V gene, CDR1 is SGHVS and CDR2 is FNYEAQ. V was trimmed by 5 bases and J by 3 bases, leaving 17 bases between them.

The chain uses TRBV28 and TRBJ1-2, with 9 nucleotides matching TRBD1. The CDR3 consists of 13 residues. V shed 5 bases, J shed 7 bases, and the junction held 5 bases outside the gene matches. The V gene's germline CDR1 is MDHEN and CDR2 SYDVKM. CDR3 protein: CASSKGQGGGYTF. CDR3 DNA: TGTGCCAGCAGTAAGGGACAGGGCGGTGGCTACACCTTC.

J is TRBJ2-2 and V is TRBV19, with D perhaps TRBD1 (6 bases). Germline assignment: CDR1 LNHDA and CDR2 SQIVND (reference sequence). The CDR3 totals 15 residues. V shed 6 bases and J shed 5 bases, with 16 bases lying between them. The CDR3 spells CASSRDTRGTGELFF. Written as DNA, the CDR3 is TGTGCCAGTAGCCGGGACACCCGTGGGACCGGGGAGCTGTTTTTT.

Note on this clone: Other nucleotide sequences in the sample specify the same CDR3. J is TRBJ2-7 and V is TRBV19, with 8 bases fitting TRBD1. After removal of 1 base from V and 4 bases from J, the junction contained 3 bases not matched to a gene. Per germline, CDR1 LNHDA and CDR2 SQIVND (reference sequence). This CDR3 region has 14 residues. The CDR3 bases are TGTGCCAGTAGTATAGGGACAGGGACGTACGAGCAGTACTTC. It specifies CASSIGTGTYEQYF.

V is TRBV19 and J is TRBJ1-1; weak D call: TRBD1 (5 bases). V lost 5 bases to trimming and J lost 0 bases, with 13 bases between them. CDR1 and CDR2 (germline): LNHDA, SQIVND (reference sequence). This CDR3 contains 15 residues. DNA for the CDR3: TGTGCCAGTAGTGTCCCGGGACTCCTGAACACTGAAGCTTTCTTT. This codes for CASSVPGLLNTEAFF. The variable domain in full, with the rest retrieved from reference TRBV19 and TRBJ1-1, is DGGITQSPKYLFRKEGQNVTLSCEQNLNHDAMYWYRQDPGQGLRLIYYSQIVNDFQKGDIAEGYSVSREKKESFPLTVTSAQKNPTAFYLCASSVPGLLNTEAFFGQGTRLTVV.

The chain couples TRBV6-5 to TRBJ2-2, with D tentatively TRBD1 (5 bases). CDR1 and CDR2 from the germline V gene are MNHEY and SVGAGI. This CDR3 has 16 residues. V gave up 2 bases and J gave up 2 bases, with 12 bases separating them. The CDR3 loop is CASSYLARANTGELFF. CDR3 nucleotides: TGTGCCAGCAGTTACCTGGCCAGGGCAAACACCGGGGAGCTGTTTTTT.

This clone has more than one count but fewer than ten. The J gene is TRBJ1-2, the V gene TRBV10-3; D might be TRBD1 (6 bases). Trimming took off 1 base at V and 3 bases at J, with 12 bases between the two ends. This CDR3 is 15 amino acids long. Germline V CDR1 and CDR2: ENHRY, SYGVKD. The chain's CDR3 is CAISELLQGDYGYTF. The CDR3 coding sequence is TGTGCCATCAGTGAGTTACTACAGGGAGACTATGGCTACACCTTC.

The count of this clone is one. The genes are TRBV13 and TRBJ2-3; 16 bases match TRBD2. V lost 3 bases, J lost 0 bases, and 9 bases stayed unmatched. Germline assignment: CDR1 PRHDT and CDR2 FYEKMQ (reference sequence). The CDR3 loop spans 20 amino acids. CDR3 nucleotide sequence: TGTGCCAGCAGCTTCGGGACTAGCGGGAGGGACCACTCTAGCACAGATACGCAGTATTTT. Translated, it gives CASSFGTSGRDHSSTDTQYF. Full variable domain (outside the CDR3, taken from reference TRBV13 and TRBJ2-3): AAGVIQSPRHLIKEKRETATLKCYPIPRHDTVYWYQQGPGQDPQFLISFYEKMQSDKGSIPDRFSAQQFSDYHSELNMSSLELGDSALYFCASSFGTSGRDHSSTDTQYFGPGTRLTVL.

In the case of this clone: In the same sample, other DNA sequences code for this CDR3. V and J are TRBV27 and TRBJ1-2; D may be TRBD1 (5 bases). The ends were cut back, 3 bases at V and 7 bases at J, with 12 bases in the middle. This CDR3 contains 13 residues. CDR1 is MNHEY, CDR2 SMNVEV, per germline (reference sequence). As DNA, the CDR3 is TGTGCCAGCAGTTTGGGAGGGGTCGGTGGCTACACCTTC. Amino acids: CASSLGGVGGYTF.

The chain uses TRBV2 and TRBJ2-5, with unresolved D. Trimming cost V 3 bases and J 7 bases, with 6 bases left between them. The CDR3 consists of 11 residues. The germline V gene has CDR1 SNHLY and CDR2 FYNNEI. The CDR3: CASSEASTQYF. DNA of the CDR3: TGTGCCAGCAGTGAGGCCTCGACCCAGTACTTC. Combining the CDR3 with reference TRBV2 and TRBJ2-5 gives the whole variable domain EPEVTQTPSHQVTQMGQEVILRCVPISNHLYFYWYRQILGQKVEFLVSFYNNEISEKSEIFDDQFSVERPDGSNFTLKIRSTKLEDSAMYFCASSEASTQYFGPGTRLLVL.

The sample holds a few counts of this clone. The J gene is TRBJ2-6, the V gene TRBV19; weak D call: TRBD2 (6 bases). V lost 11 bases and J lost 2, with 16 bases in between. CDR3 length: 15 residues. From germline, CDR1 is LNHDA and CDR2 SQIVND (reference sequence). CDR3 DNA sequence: TGTGCCTCAAGGAGGGATGCGGCTGGGGCCAACGTCCTGACTTTC. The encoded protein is CASRRDAAGANVLTF. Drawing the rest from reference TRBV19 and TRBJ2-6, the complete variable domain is DGGITQSPKYLFRKEGQNVTLSCEQNLNHDAMYWYRQDPGQGLRLIYYSQIVNDFQKGDIAEGYSVSREKKESFPLTVTSAQKNPTAFYLCASRRDAAGANVLTFGAGSRLTVL.

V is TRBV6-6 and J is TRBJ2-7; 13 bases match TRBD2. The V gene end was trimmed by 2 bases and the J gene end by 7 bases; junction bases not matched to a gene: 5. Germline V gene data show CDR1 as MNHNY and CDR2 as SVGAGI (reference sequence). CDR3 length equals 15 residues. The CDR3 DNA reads TGTGCCAGCAGTTACGCGACTAGCGGGGGGTTAGAGCAGTACTTC. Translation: CASSYATSGGLEQYF.

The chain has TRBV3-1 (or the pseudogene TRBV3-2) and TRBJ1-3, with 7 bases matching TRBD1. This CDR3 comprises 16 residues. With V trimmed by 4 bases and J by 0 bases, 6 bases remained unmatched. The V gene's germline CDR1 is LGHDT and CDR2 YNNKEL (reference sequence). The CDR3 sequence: CASSRSGTVSGNTIYF. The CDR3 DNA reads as TGTGCCAGCAGCCGTTCCGGGACAGTCTCTGGAAACACCATATATTTT.

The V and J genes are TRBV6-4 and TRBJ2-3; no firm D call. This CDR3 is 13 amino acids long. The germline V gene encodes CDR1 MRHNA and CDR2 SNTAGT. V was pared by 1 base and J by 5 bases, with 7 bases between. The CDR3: CASSDLLGDTQYF. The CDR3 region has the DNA TGTGCCAGCAGTGACTTACTTGGAGATACGCAGTATTTT.

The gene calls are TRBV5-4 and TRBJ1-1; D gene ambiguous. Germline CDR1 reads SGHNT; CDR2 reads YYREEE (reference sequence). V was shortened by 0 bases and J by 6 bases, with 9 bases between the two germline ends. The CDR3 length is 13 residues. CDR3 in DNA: TGTGCCAGCAGCTTGGCCGGGATCCCTGAAGCTTTCTTT. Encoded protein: CASSLAGIPEAFF.